The present entry profiles one T cell receptor (beta chain) with its context. Here immunoSEQ multiplex PCR was the method, and the copy in TCRdb shows in-frame clones only, minus some. The sample records some 200,000 clones, about 80% being singletons. This specimen comes from a study of blood T cell repertoires in COVID-19. About the research overall: T cells, B-cell-depleted T cells, or PBMCs supplied cDNA or gDNA.

The sequencing sample was made of peripheral blood. This receptor was obtained from a man aged 25 to 40 with active or convalescent COVID-19.

The CDR3 DNA follows: TGTGCCAGCAGTCCGACAAGAGGGGGACGCAATCAGCCCCAGCATTTT. Protein: CASSPTRGGRNQPQHF. This rearrangement joins TRBV27 to TRBJ1-5, with D maybe TRBD1 (6 bases). The CDR3 is 16 residues long. V was clipped by 5 bases and J by 2 bases, with 16 bases between them. Germline CDR1 MNHEY, CDR2 SMNVEV (reference sequence).